This T cell receptor (beta chain) originates from a study of cytomegalovirus exposure and HLA in healthy donors. Across the study: Genotyping of 300 to 450 donors showed that roughly 83% belonged to the Caucasian-associated ancestry cluster.

This clone was picked up one time. Its target is not known. Overall study findings and caveats: In a later analysis, several top co-occurrence clusters appeared linked to parvovirus B19, influenza, CMV and Epstein-Barr virus. HLA restriction was apparent for most CMV-associated TCR beta chains in a later analysis.

The PCR made use of 60 Vbeta and 13 Jbeta primers. Some clones are missing from TCRdb's copy, which holds only in-frame ones; the method was immunoSEQ multiplex PCR. The table includes roughly 140,000 clones, approximately 78% detected once. Healthy bone marrow donors formed the donor group. Source material: PBMCs. The source of this sequence is a woman in her thirties or forties in good health and CMV-seropositive.

CDR3 nucleotide sequence: TGTGCCAGCAGCTTATCAACTAGCGCTCTGTCCTACGAGCAGTACTTC. It translates to CASSLSTSALSYEQYF. The chain uses TRBV7-8 and TRBJ2-7; 7 bases agree with TRBD2. J lost 1 base, V lost 2 bases, and 8 bases had no gene match. The CDR3 has 16 amino acids. The germline gives CDR1 SGHVS, CDR2 FQNEAQ. Supplemented by reference TRBV7-8 and TRBJ2-7, the full variable domain reads GAGVSQSPRYKVAKRGQDVALRCDPISGHVSLFWYQQALGQGPEFLTYFQNEAQLDKSGLPSDRFFAERPEGSVSTLKIQRTQQEDSAVYLCASSLSTSALSYEQYFGPGTRLTVT.